These T cell receptor beta chains were read from a single sample in a study of PD-L1 blockade in urothelial cancer. Clones were sequenced by immunoSEQ multiplex PCR, and TCRdb holds only the in-frame ones, with some missing. This sample has around 26,000 clones, with roughly 85% found just once. The material sequenced was PBMCs, taken around atezolizumab (anti-PD-L1) treatment. All receptors derive from a man aged 65 to 85 with urothelial cancer. The CDR3 runs from the conserved cysteine through the conserved F or W. The D gene is left open where the match is weak. Only part of the rows carry a size: once, few, many, or a class if the clone is expanded.

V gene: TRBV28
D gene: TRBD2
J gene: TRBJ2-1
clone size: NA
CDR3 protein: CASSPGLEMLSYNEQFF
CDR3 DNA: TGTGCCAGCAGTCCCGGACTAGAAATGCTCTCCTACAATGAGCAGTTCTTC

V gene: TRBV6-4
D gene: TRBD2
J gene: TRBJ2-2
clone size: few
CDR3 protein: CASSLLAGYTGELFF
CDR3 DNA: TGTGCCAGCAGTCTACTAGCGGGCTACACCGGGGAGCTGTTTTTT

V gene: TRBV5-4
D gene: NA
J gene: TRBJ2-7
clone size: NA
CDR3 protein: CASSPMGGYYEQYF
CDR3 DNA: TGTGCCAGCAGCCCGATGGGGGGATACTACGAGCAGTACTTC

V gene: TRBV6-5
D gene: TRBD1
J gene: TRBJ1-5
clone size: once
CDR3 protein: CASSYRGLGNQPQHF
CDR3 DNA: TGTGCCAGCAGTTACAGGGGGCTTGGCAATCAGCCCCAGCATTTT

V gene: TRBV5-4
D gene: NA
J gene: TRBJ1-2
clone size: NA
CDR3 protein: CASSLGLIEGYTF
CDR3 DNA: TGTGCCAGCAGCTTGGGTCTAATTGAGGGCTACACCTTC

V gene: TRBV27
D gene: TRBD1
J gene: TRBJ1-5
clone size: once
CDR3 protein: CASSSRQGLRPQHF
CDR3 DNA: TGTGCCAGCAGTTCTAGACAGGGGTTACGGCCCCAGCATTTT

V gene: TRBV6-5
D gene: NA
J gene: TRBJ2-6
clone size: NA
CDR3 protein: CASRQGPSGANVLTF
CDR3 DNA: TGTGCCAGCAGGCAGGGGCCATCTGGGGCCAACGTCCTGACTTTC

V gene: TRBV7-9
D gene: TRBD1
J gene: TRBJ1-2
clone size: NA
CDR3 protein: CASSLLQGTNYGYTF
CDR3 DNA: TGTGCCAGCAGCTTATTACAGGGGACTAACTATGGCTACACCTTC

V gene: TRBV9
D gene: TRBD2
J gene: TRBJ2-1
clone size: NA
CDR3 protein: CASSPLAGGYNEQFF
CDR3 DNA: TGTGCCAGCAGCCCGTTAGCGGGAGGCTACAATGAGCAGTTCTTC

V gene: TRBV2
D gene: NA
J gene: TRBJ1-2
clone size: few
CDR3 protein: CASSEGQGFGGYTF
CDR3 DNA: TGTGCCAGCAGTGAAGGGCAGGGGTTTGGAGGCTACACCTTC

V gene: TRBV9
D gene: NA
J gene: TRBJ2-5
clone size: NA
CDR3 protein: CASSVTPTQETQYF
CDR3 DNA: TGTGCCAGCAGCGTAACACCCACCCAAGAGACCCAGTACTTC

V gene: TRBV7-9
D gene: NA
J gene: TRBJ1-1
clone size: NA
CDR3 protein: CASSLEPGHNTEAFF
CDR3 DNA: TGTGCCAGCAGCTTAGAGCCCGGACACAACACTGAAGCTTTCTTT

V gene: TRBV9
D gene: NA
J gene: TRBJ2-1
clone size: NA
CDR3 protein: CASSASGSLPGNEQFF
CDR3 DNA: TGTGCCAGCAGCGCCTCGGGCTCCCTCCCGGGAAATGAGCAGTTCTTC

V gene: TRBV2
D gene: NA
J gene: TRBJ2-3
clone size: NA
CDR3 protein: CASSTTTDTQYF
CDR3 DNA: TGTGCCAGCAGTACTACTACAGATACGCAGTATTTT

V gene: TRBV7-2
D gene: NA
J gene: TRBJ2-6
clone size: NA
CDR3 protein: CASSLAGSRSGANVLTF
CDR3 DNA: TGTGCCAGCAGCTTGGCGGGAAGTCGGTCTGGGGCCAACGTCCTGACTTTC

V gene: TRBV7-3
D gene: TRBD2
J gene: TRBJ2-1
clone size: NA
CDR3 protein: CASSPLAGGGNEQFF
CDR3 DNA: TGTGCCAGCAGCCCACTAGCGGGAGGAGGAAATGAGCAGTTCTTC

V gene: TRBV4-3
D gene: TRBD2
J gene: TRBJ2-1
clone size: NA
CDR3 protein: CASSPQGLAGGYNEQFF
CDR3 DNA: TGCGCCAGCAGCCCTCAAGGGCTAGCGGGGGGGTACAATGAGCAGTTCTTC

V gene: TRBV7-3
D gene: NA
J gene: TRBJ1-1
clone size: few
CDR3 protein: CASSPDPRREAFF
CDR3 DNA: TGTGCCAGCAGCCCCGACCCACGCAGGGAAGCTTTCTTT

V gene: TRBV9
D gene: NA
J gene: TRBJ1-4
clone size: NA
CDR3 protein: CASSADTDPVEGEKLFF
CDR3 DNA: TGTGCCAGCAGCGCTGACACAGATCCCGTAGAAGGAGAAAAACTGTTTTTT

V gene: TRBV7-9
D gene: NA
J gene: TRBJ2-2
clone size: NA
CDR3 protein: CASSQGTPGELFF
CDR3 DNA: TGTGCCAGCAGCCAGGGGACGCCCGGGGAGCTGTTTTTT